This entry lists 3 T cell receptor beta chains sequenced from one sample in a study of cytomegalovirus exposure and HLA in healthy donors. The study ran its PCR with 60 Vbeta and 13 Jbeta primers. Using immunoSEQ multiplex PCR, the repertoire was profiled, and TCRdb retains in-frame clones only, with some absent. The sample includes about 77,000 clones, over 60% seen only once; the top ten take almost 4.5%. The sequenced sample was PBMCs. All receptors derive from a man aged 40-55 years in good health and CMV-seronegative.

CDR3 DNA sequence: TGTGCCAGCAGCTTAAACTGGGCGCAAGAGACCCAGTACTTC. It specifies CASSLNWAQETQYF. The rearrangement uses TRBV7-2 and TRBJ2-5; D is unclear. The CDR3 runs to 14 residues. Germline values: CDR1 SGHTA, CDR2 FQGNSA. V dropped 2 bases and J dropped 2 bases, with 9 bases sitting between them.

The V and J genes are TRBV9 and TRBJ2-3; D may be TRBD2 (5 bases). The germline CDR1 and CDR2 sequences are SGDLS and YYNGEE. Trimming removed 3 bases from V and 5 bases from J, with 16 bases in between. The CDR3 consists of 15 residues. The CDR3 nucleotides read TGTGCCAGCAGCGCCGCCGGGTTGAGGGTAGATACGCAGTATTTT. This codes for CASSAAGLRVDTQYF.

V gene TRBV5-6 combines with J gene TRBJ1-2, with TRBD1 as a possible D gene (5 bases). Deletions cut 1 base from V and 4 bases from J, with 20 bases between. The germline CDR1 and CDR2 sequences are SGHDT and YYEEEE. CDR3 length equals 17 residues. CDR3 in DNA: TGTGCCAGCAGCTTGTATCGGTCAGGGCTCATAGTCTATGGCTACACCTTC. Encoded protein: CASSLYRSGLIVYGYTF.